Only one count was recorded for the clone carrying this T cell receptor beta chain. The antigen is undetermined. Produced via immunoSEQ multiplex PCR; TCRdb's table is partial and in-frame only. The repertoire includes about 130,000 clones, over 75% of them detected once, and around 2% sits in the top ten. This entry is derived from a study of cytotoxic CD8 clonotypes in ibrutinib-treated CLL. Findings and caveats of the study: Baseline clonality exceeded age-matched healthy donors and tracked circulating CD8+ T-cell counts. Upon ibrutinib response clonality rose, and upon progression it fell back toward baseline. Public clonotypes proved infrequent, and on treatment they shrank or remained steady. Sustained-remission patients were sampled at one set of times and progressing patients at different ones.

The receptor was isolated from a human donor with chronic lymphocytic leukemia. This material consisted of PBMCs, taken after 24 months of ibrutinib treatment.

DNA for the CDR3: TGTGCCAGCTCACCACCGTACAGCTTGAACACTGAAGCTTTCTTT. Its translation is CASSPPYSLNTEAFF. This chain links TRBV18 with TRBJ1-1; the D is unclear. Trimming took 0 bases from V and 0 from J, leaving 8 bases between them. This CDR3 contains 15 residues. CDR1 and CDR2 (germline): KGHSH, LQKENI.